The clone carrying this T cell receptor beta chain was counted only a few times. Its antigen is unidentified. These data come from a study of regulatory T cells in long-lasting Graves disease. Study findings and constraints: Gene preferences differed: TRBV28, TRBJ1-2, TRBJ2-5 in persistent cases.

To make TCR beta libraries, researchers used iRepertoire HTBI primers and Arm-PCR of CDR3 regions. TCRdb fed the multiplex PCR reads into MiXCR, producing one record per CDR3 protein. The repertoire holds 500,000 to 700,000 distinct CDR3 sequences, with around 30% as singletons. Time point specified: persistent/refractory GD, antithyroid drugs over 5 years with positive TRAb. RNA from PBMCs was the source of the TCR library. The peripheral blood volume drawn was 8 to 9.5 milliliters, and it was collected into EDTA tubes. Trimming stripped 1 base from V and 3 bases from J, with 6 bases between. From germline, CDR1 is GTSNPN and CDR2 SVGIG (reference sequence). CDR3 length: 12 amino acids.

The sequence was obtained from a female donor with Graves disease. Sequences were derived from peripheral blood mononuclear cells (PBMCs), sampled when the disease was refractory, from a patient treated with antithyroid drugs. This chain links TRBV30 with TRBJ1-2; no reliable D call. Here the CDR3 DNA reads TGTGCCTGGAGTGCGGATTACTATGGCTACACCTTC. Its protein is CAWSADYYGYTF.